Reported below is one T cell receptor beta chain. The data originate from a study of cytomegalovirus exposure and HLA in healthy donors. Germline V gene sequence: CDR1 MNHEY, CDR2 SMNVEV (reference sequence). V shed 6 bases and J 9 bases; nucleotides not matched to a gene: 20. There are 17 residues in the CDR3. The study ran its PCR with 60 Vbeta and 13 Jbeta primers. The protocol was immunoSEQ multiplex PCR, while the TCRdb copy is restricted to in-frame clones and leaves out a portion. The profile shows some 160,000 clones, around nine tenths of them singletons. This sequence originates from a woman aged 18-35 years in good health and CMV-seronegative. The chain employs TRBV27 and TRBJ1-3, with 7 bases fitting TRBD1. The material sequenced was PBMCs. In nucleotides, the CDR3 is TGTGCCAGCAGACGCGATAGGGACAGAGCTCTGGAATGCACCATATATTTT. Protein product: CASRRDRDRALECTIYF.